The present entry profiles one T cell receptor (beta chain) with its context. What it binds is unknown. Together with a sample-barcoded 5' primer, a J-beta primer mix was included in a second PCR lasting roughly 7 to 11 cycles. TCRdb fed the 5' RACE reads into MiXCR, producing one record per CDR3 protein. The sample shows over 1.5 million distinct CDR3 sequences, 49% of them seen only once. This entry comes from a study of blood T cells in healthy people across ages. Regarding the study as a whole: The diversity estimates, figures obtained from one million T cells, were considered underestimates. Long-lived donors exceeded aged donors in naive CD4+ cells and diversity.

The CDR3 is 17 amino acids. V shed 3 bases, J shed 0 bases, and the junction held 11 bases outside the gene matches. From germline, CDR1 is SGDLS and CDR2 YYNGEE. The gene calls are TRBV9 and TRBJ1-1, with 7 nucleotides matching TRBD1. The sequencing input was blood. The receptor's source is a woman aged 40 to 49 in good health. CDR3 protein: CASSAPLKGGLNTEAFF. CDR3 bases: TGTGCCAGCAGCGCACCCCTTAAAGGGGGCCTGAACACTGAAGCTTTCTTT.